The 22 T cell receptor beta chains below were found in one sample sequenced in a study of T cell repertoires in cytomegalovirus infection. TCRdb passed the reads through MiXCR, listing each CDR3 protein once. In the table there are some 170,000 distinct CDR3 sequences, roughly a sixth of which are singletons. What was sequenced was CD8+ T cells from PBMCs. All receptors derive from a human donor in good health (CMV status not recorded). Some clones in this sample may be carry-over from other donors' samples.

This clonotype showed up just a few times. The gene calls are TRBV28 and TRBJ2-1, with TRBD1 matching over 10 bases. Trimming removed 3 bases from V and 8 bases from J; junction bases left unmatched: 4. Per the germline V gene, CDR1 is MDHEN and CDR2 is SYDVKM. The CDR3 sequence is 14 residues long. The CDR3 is CASSFDRGLDEQFF. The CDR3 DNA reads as TGTGCCAGCAGTTTTGACAGGGGGCTGGATGAGCAGTTCTTC.

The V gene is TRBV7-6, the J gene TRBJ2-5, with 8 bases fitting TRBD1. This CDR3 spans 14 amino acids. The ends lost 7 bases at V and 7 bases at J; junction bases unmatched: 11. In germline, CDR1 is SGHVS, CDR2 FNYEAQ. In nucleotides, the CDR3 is TGTGCCAGCAACTTGAGGACAGGGTCAAGGACCCAGTACTTC. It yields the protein CASNLRTGSRTQYF. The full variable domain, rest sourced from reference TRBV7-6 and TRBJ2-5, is GAGVSQSPRYKVTKRGQDVALRCDPISGHVSLYWYRQALGQGPEFLTYFNYEAQQDKSGLPNDRFSAERPEGSISTLTIQRTEQRDSAMYRCASNLRTGSRTQYFGPGTRLLVL.

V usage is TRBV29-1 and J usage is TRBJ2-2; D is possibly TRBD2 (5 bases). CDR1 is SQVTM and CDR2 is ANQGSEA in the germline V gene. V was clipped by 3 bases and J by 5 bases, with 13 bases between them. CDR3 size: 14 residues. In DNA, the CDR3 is TGCAGCGTTGACGGCCGGGGAGAGACCGGGGAGCTGTTTTTT. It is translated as CSVDGRGETGELFF.

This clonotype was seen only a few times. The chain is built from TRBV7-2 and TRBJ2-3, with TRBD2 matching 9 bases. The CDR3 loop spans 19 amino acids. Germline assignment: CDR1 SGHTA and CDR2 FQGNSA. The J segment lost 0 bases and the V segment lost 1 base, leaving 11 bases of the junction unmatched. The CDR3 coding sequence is TGTGCCAGCAGCTTAGGAGCGGGGGGCCAGGTCCTCAGCACAGATACGCAGTATTTT. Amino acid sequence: CASSLGAGGQVLSTDTQYF.

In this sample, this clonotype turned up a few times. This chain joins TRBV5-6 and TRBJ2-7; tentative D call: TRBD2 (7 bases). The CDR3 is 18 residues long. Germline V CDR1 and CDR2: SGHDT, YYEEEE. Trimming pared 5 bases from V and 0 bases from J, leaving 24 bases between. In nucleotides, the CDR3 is TGTGCCAGCAGTCATTGGATGGGAGGGGGGACAAGCTCCTACGAGCAGTACTTC. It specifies CASSHWMGGGTSSYEQYF.

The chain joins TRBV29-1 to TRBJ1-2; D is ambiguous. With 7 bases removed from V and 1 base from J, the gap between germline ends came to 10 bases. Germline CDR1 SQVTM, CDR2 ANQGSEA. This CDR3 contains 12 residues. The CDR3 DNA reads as TGCAGCGCCCGTGGGGATAACTATGGCTACACCTTC. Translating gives CSARGDNYGYTF.

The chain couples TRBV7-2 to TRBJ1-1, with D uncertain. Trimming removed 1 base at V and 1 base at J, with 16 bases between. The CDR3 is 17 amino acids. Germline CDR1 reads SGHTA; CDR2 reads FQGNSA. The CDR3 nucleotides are TGTGCCAGCAGCTTAGTTATCTGGGGTGAGAAGAACACTGAAGCTTTCTTT. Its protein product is CASSLVIWGEKNTEAFF.

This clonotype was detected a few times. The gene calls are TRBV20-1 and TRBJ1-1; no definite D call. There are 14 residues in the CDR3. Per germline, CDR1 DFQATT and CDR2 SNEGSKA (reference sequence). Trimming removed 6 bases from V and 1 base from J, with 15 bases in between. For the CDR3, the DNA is TGCAGTGCCGACCTCGACGTGGGGAACACTGAAGCTTTCTTT. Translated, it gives CSADLDVGNTEAFF.

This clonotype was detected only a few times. As DNA, the CDR3 is TGTGCCAGCACAGGGACCCCAACCCGCAATGAGCAGTTCTTC. It codes for CASTGTPTRNEQFF. The chain is built from TRBV6-5 and TRBJ2-1; D could derive from TRBD1 or TRBD2 (5 bases each). The CDR3 covers 14 residues. In germline, CDR1 is MNHEY, CDR2 SVGAGI. V lost 7 bases, J lost 6 bases, and 16 bases lay in between.

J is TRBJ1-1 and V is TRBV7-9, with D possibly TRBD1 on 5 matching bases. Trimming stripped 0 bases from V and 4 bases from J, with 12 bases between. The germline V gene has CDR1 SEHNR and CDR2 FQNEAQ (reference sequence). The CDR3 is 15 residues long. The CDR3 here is CASSLARDGRTEAFF. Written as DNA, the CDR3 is TGTGCCAGCAGCTTAGCTCGGGACGGCCGCACTGAAGCTTTCTTT.

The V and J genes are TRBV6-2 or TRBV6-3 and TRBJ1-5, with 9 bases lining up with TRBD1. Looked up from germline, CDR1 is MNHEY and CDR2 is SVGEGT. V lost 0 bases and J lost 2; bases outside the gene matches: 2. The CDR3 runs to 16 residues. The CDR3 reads CASSYSRTGGNQPQHF. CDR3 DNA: TGTGCCAGCAGTTACTCGCGGACAGGGGGCAATCAGCCCCAGCATTTT.

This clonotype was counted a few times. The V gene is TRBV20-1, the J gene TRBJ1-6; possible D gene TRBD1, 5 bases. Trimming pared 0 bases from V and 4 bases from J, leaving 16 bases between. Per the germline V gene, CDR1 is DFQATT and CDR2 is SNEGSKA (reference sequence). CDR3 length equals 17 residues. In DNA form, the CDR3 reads TGCAGTGCTAGAGATTTCGCCGATGGGGGGTATAATTCACCCCTCCACTTT. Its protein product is CSARDFADGGYNSPLHF.

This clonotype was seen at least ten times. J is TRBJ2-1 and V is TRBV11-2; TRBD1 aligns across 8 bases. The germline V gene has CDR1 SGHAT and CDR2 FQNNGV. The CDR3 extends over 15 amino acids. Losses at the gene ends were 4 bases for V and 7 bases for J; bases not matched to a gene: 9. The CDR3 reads CASSWTGNLRNEQFF. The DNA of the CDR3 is TGTGCCAGCAGCTGGACAGGGAACCTTCGAAATGAGCAGTTCTTC.

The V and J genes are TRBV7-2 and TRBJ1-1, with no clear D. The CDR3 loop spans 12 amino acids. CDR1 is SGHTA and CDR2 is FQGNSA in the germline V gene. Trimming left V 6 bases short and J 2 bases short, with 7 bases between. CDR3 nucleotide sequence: TGTGCCAGCAGACAACTCAACACTGAAGCTTTCTTT. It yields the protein CASRQLNTEAFF.

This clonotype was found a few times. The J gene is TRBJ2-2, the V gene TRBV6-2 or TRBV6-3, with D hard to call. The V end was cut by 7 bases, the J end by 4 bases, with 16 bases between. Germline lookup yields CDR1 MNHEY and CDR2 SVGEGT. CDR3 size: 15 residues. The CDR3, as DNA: TGTGCCAGCATGGCGAGGCGCTGGGGCACCGGGGAGCTGTTTTTT. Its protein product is CASMARRWGTGELFF.

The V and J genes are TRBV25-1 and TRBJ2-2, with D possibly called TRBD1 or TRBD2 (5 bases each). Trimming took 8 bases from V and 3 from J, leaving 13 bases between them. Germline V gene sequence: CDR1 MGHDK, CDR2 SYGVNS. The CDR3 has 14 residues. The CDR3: CASGPRGYTGELFF. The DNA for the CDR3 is TGTGCCAGCGGCCCGAGGGGATACACCGGGGAGCTGTTTTTT. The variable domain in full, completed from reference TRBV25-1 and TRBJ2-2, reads EADIYQTPRYLVIGTGKKITLECSQTMGHDKMYWYQQDPGMELHLIHYSYGVNSTEKGDLSSESTVSRIRTEHFPLTLESARPSHTSQYLCASGPRGYTGELFFGEGSRLTVL.

This CDR3 is CAIPTGSSYNSPLHF. CDR3 in DNA: TGTGCCATCCCAACAGGGAGCTCCTATAATTCACCCCTCCACTTT. The V and J genes are TRBV7-9 and TRBJ1-6; a weak D match, TRBD1 (6 bases). Trimming stripped 10 bases from V and 0 bases from J, with 13 bases between. In germline, CDR1 is SEHNR, CDR2 FQNEAQ (reference sequence). The CDR3 has 15 residues.

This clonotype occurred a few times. The CDR3 DNA reads as TGTGCCATCACGGGGTCTATTGGCTACACCTTC. Translation gives CAITGSIGYTF. V gene TRBV12-3 or TRBV12-4 combines with J gene TRBJ1-2; D is ambiguous. V dropped 10 bases and J dropped 7 bases, with 13 bases sitting between them. The CDR3 has 11 residues.

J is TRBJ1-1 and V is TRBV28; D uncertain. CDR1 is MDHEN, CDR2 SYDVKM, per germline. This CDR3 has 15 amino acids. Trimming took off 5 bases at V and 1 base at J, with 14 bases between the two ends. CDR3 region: CASSRLLVGNTEAFF. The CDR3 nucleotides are TGTGCCAGCAGTAGATTATTAGTCGGGAACACTGAAGCTTTCTTT.

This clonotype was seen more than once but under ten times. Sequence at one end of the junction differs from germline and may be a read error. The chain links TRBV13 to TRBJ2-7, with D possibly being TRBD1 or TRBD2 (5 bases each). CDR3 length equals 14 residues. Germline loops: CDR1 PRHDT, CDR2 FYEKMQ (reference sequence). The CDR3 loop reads CASSIGTETYEQYF. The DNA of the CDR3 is TGTGCCAGCAGCATAGGGACGGAGACCTACGAGCAGTACTTC.

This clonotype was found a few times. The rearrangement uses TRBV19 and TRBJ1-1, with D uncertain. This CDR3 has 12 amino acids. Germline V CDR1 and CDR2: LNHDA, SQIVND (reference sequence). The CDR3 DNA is TGTGGACGCGGACGTTTGGGCACTGAAGCTTTCTTT. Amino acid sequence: CGRGRLGTEAFF.

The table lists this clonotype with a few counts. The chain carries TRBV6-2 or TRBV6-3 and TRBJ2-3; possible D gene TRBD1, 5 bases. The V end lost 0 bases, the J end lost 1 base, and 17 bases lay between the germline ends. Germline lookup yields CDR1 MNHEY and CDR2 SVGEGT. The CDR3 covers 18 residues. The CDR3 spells CASSYSKWLDTGTDTQYF. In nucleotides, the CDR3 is TGTGCCAGCAGTTACTCGAAATGGCTGGACACCGGCACAGATACGCAGTATTTT.